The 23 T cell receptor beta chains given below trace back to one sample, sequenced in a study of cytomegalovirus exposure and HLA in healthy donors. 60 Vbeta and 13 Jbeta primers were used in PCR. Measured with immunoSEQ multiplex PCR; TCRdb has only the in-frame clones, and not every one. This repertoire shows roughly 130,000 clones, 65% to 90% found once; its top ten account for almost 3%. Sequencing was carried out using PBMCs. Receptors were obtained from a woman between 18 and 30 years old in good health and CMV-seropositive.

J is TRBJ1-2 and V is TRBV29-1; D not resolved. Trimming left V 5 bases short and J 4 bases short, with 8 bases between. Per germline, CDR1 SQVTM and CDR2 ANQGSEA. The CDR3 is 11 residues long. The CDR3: CSVLRGYGYTF. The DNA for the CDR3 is TGCAGCGTTTTAAGAGGCTATGGCTACACCTTC.

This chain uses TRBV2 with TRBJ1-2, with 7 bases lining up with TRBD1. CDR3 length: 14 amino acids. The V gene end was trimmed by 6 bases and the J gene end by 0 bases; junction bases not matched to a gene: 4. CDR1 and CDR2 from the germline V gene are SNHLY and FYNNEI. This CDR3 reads CASRGQPANYGYTF. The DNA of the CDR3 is TGTGCCAGCAGGGGACAGCCAGCTAACTATGGCTACACCTTC. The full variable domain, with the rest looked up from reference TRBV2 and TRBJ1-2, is EPEVTQTPSHQVTQMGQEVILRCVPISNHLYFYWYRQILGQKVEFLVSFYNNEISEKSEIFDDQFSVERPDGSNFTLKIRSTKLEDSAMYFCASRGQPANYGYTFGSGTRLTVV.

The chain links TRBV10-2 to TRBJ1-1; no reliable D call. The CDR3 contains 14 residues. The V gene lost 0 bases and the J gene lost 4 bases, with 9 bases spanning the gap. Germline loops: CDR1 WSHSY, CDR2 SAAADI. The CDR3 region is CASSESEGSTEAFF. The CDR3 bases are TGCGCCAGCAGTGAGTCGGAGGGAAGCACTGAAGCTTTCTTT.

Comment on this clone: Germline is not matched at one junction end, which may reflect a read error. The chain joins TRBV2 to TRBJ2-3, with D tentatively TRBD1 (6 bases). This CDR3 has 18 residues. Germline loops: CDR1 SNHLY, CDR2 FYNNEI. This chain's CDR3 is CASSEGWRWDTSTDTQCF. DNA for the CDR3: TGTGCCAGCAGTGAAGGCTGGAGGTGGGACACATCCACAGATACGCAGTGTTTT.

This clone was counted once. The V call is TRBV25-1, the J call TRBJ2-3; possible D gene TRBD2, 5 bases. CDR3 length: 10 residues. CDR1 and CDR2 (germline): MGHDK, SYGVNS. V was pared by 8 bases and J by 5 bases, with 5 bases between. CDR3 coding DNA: TGTGCCAGCGAGGGAGATACGCAGTATTTT. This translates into CASEGDTQYF.

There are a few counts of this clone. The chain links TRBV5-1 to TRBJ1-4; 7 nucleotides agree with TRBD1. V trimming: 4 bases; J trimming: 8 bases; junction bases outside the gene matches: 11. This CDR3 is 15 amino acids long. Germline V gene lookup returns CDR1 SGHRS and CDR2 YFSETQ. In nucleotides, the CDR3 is TGCGCCAGCAGCGGGCAGACAGGGTGGAAGGAAAAACTGTTTTTT. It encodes CASSGQTGWKEKLFF.

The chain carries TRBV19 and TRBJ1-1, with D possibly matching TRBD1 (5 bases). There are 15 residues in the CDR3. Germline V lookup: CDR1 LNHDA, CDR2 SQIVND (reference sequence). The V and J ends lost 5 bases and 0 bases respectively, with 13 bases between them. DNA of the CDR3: TGTGCCAGTAGTGCTCGGACATATATGAACACTGAAGCTTTCTTT. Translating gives CASSARTYMNTEAFF. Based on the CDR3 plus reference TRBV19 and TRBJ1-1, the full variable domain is DGGITQSPKYLFRKEGQNVTLSCEQNLNHDAMYWYRQDPGQGLRLIYYSQIVNDFQKGDIAEGYSVSREKKESFPLTVTSAQKNPTAFYLCASSARTYMNTEAFFGQGTRLTVV.

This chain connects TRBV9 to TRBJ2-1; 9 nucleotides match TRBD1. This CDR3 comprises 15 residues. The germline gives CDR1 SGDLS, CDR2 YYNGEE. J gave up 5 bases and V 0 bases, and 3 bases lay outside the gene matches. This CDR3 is CASSVGDRGDNEQFF. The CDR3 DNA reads TGTGCCAGCAGCGTAGGCGACAGGGGGGACAATGAGCAGTTCTTC.

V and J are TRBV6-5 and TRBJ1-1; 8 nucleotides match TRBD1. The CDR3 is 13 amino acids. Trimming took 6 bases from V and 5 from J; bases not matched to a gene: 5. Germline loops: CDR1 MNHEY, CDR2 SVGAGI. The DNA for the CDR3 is TGTGCCAGCAGCCACAGGGGGGGTACTGAAGCTTTCTTT. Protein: CASSHRGGTEAFF.

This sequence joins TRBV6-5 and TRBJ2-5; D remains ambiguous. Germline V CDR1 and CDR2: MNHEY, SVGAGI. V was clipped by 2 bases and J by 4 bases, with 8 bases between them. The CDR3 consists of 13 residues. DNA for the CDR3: TGTGCCAGCAGTTACCATGACACAGAGACCCAGTACTTC. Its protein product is CASSYHDTETQYF.

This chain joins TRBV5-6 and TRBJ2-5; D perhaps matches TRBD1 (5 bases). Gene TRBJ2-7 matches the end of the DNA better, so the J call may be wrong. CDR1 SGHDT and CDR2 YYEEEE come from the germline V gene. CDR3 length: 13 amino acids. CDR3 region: CASSLGQIYEQYF. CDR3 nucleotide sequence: TGTGCCAGCAGTCTGGGGCAAATTTACGAGCAGTACTTC.

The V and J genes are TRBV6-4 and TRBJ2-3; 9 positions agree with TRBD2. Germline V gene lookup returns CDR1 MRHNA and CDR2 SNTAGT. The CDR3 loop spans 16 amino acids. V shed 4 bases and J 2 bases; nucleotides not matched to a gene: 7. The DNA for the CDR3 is TGTGCCAGCAGTGCCGATAGCGGGGGATTCACAGATACGCAGTATTTT. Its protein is CASSADSGGFTDTQYF.

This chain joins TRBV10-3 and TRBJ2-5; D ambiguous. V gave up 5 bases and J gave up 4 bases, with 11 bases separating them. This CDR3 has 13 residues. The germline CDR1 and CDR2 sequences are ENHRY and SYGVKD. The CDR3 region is CAISPRLRETQYF. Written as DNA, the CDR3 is TGTGCCATCAGTCCCCGCCTTAGAGAGACCCAGTACTTC.

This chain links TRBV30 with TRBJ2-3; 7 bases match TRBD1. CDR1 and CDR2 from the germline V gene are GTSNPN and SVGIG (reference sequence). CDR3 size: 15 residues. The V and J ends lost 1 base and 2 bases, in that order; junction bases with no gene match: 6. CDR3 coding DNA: TGTGCCTGGAGTGATGGACAGGTTCTCACAGATACGCAGTATTTT. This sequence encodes CAWSDGQVLTDTQYF.

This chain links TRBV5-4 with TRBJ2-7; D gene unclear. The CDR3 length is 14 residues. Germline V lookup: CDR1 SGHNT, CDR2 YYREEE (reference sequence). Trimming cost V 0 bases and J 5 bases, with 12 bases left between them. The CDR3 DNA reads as TGTGCCAGCAGCTTGGCCCCGGTTTCGGACGAGCAGTACTTC. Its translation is CASSLAPVSDEQYF.

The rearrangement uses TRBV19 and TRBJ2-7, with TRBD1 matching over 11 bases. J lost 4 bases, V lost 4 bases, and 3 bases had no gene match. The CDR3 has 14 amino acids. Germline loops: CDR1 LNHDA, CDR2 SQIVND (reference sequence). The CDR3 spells CASSTGTGGYEQYF. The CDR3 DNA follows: TGTGCCAGTAGTACCGGGACAGGGGGTTACGAGCAGTACTTC. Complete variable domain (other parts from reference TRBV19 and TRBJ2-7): DGGITQSPKYLFRKEGQNVTLSCEQNLNHDAMYWYRQDPGQGLRLIYYSQIVNDFQKGDIAEGYSVSREKKESFPLTVTSAQKNPTAFYLCASSTGTGGYEQYFGPGTRLTVT.

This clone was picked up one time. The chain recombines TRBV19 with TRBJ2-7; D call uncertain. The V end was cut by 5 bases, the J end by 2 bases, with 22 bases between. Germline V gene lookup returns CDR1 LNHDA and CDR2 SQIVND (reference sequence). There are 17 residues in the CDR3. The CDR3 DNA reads TGTGCCAGTAGTTACCAACATCAGGAAATTCAGGCCTACGAGCAGTACTTC. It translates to CASSYQHQEIQAYEQYF.

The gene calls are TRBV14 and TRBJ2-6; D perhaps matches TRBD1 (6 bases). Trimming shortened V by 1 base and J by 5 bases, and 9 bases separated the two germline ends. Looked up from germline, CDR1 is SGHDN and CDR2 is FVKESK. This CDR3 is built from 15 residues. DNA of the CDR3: TGTGCCAGCAGCCAAGGCCAGGGGTGGGCCAACGTCCTGACTTTC. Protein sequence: CASSQGQGWANVLTF.

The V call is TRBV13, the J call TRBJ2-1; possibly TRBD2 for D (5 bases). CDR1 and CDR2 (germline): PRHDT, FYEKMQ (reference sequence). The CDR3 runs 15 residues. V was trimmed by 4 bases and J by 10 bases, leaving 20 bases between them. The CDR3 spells CASSSIGLALGEQFF. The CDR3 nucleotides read TGTGCCAGCAGCTCCATCGGGCTAGCCCTCGGGGAGCAGTTCTTC.

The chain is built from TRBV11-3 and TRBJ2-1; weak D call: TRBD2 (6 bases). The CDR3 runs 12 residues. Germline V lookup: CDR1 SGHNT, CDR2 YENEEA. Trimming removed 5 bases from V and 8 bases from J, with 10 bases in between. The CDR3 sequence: CASSQGGDEQFF. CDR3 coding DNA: TGTGCCAGCAGCCAAGGAGGGGATGAGCAGTTCTTC.

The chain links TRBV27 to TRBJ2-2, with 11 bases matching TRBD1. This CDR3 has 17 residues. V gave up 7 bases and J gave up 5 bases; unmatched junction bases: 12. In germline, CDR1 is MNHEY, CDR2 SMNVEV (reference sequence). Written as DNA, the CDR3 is TGTGCCAGCAAGGGCGGGGACAGGGGGGCCTGGACCGGGGAGCTGTTTTTT. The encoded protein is CASKGGDRGAWTGELFF.

The CDR3 protein is CASSFPDGDTQYF. In DNA form, the CDR3 reads TGCGCCAGCAGCTTCCCCGACGGGGATACGCAGTATTTT. V gene TRBV4-1 combines with J gene TRBJ2-3; D remains unclear. V shed 5 bases and J shed 6 bases, with 12 bases lying between them. This CDR3 is built from 13 residues. Germline V lookup: CDR1 MGHRA, CDR2 YSYEKL.

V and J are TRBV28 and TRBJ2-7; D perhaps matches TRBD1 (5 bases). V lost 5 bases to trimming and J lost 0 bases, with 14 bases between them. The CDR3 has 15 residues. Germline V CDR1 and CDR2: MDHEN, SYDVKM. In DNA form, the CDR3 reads TGTGCCAGCAGTGCTCATGGACAAAGCTCCTACGAGCAGTACTTC. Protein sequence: CASSAHGQSSYEQYF.